The rows below give T cell receptor beta chains drawn from one sample of a study of patients and donors after allogeneic stem cell transplantation. TCRdb reanalysed the RT-PCR reads using MiXCR and keeps one entry per CDR3 protein. The sample holds 410,000 or so distinct CDR3 sequences; under 20% are singletons and the top ten take less than 8%. What was sequenced was blood, either unsorted or a sorted T cell fraction (not recorded which). The source is a human donor who was either an allogeneic HSCT recipient or a stem cell or donor lymphocyte infusion donor (not recorded which). It is not recorded whose cells these are; they may come from a transplant donor. Both conserved end residues are part of each CDR3. Each record gives: V gene, D gene, clone size, J gene, CDR3 protein, CDR3 DNA. D genes are given only for firm matches. Clone size is stated in some rows and not others, as once, few, many or a class when expanded.

TRBV18	TRBD2	few	TRBJ2-5	CASSPPSGREETQYF	TGTGCCAGCTCACCACCTAGCGGGAGAGAAGAGACCCAGTACTTC
TRBV4-1	-	-	TRBJ2-7	CASSQLIGGTYEQYF	TGCGCCAGCAGCCAACTAATAGGGGGAACCTACGAGCAGTACTTC
TRBV6-1	TRBD2	-	TRBJ2-2	CASTGGLAGFTGELFF	TGTGCCAGCACCGGGGGACTAGCGGGGTTCACCGGGGAGCTGTTTTTT
TRBV7-2	TRBD2	-	TRBJ2-7	CASSLVASGAPYEQYF	TGTGCCAGCAGCTTAGTCGCTAGCGGGGCCCCCTACGAGCAGTACTTC
TRBV2	-	-	TRBJ2-1	CASSGLPRPEQFF	TGTGCCAGCTCGGGACTCCCGCGCCCTGAGCAGTTCTTC
TRBV21-1	-	few	TRBJ2-1	CASSKVGGLAGLYNEQFF	TGTGCCAGCAGCAAAGTAGGTGGGCTAGCGGGACTCTACAATGAGCAGTTCTTC
TRBV5-1	-	-	TRBJ2-6	CASSSIPSPAGANVLTF	TGCGCCAGCAGTTCCATACCCTCCCCGGCTGGGGCCAACGTCCTGACTTTC
TRBV25-1	-	-	TRBJ1-6	CASSLGNNSPLHF	TGTGCCAGCAGTCTGGGGAATAATTCACCCCTCCACTTT
TRBV4-3	TRBD2	-	TRBJ2-2	CASSRSGGAGTGELFF	TGCGCCAGCAGCCGGAGCGGGGGGGCTGGCACCGGGGAGCTGTTTTTT
TRBV7-3	TRBD2	-	TRBJ2-3	CASSLRGLAGVHTDTQYF	TGTGCCAGCAGCTTAAGGGGACTAGCGGGGGTTCACACAGATACGCAGTATTTT
TRBV7-8	-	few	TRBJ1-1	CASSQEEMNTEAFF	TGTGCCAGCAGCCAAGAGGAAATGAACACTGAAGCTTTCTTT
TRBV18	TRBD1	-	TRBJ1-2	CASSLRDRRAEGYTF	TGTGCCAGCTCACTCCGGGACAGACGCGCGGAAGGCTACACCTTC
TRBV5-1	-	many	TRBJ2-1	CASSPTGTSYNEQFF	TGCGCCAGCAGCCCCACAGGGACTTCCTACAATGAGCAGTTCTTC
TRBV11-2	-	-	TRBJ2-1	CASSPGVGSYNEQFF	TGTGCCAGCAGCCCCGGGGTCGGCTCCTACAATGAGCAGTTCTTC
TRBV7-9	-	few	TRBJ2-7	CASSSQDGRAYEQYF	TGTGCCAGCAGCTCTCAGGATGGCAGGGCCTACGAGCAGTACTTC
TRBV3-1	-	-	TRBJ2-5	CASSQVGVAQYF	TGTGCCAGCAGCCAAGTTGGTGTGGCCCAGTACTTC
TRBV12-3/TRBV12-4	TRBD2	many	TRBJ2-7	CASSLRYRDYSYEQYF	TGTGCCAGCAGTTTAAGGTACCGGGACTATTCCTACGAGCAGTACTTC